This T cell receptor (beta chain) originates from a study of vaccination and CD4 T cells after COVID-19 (dated 2022 in TCRdb). Turning to the overall study: The convalescent cohort included six males and four females, with two Hispanic individuals, seven Caucasians, two Asians and one multiracial person. Two doses of either the Pfizer-BioNTech BNT162b2 vaccine (n=8) or the Moderna mRNA-1273 vaccine (n=2) were administered to participants. Post-COVID blood samples were collected from convalescent patients a median of approximately 93 days after diagnosis, with a range of about 35 to 170 days. Post-vaccine blood samples were taken a median of about 72 days after the second vaccine dose, with a range of roughly 13 to 250 days. Culture stimuli were overlapping spike peptide pools from SARS-CoV-2 and from the common cold coronaviruses HCoV-NL63, HCoV-OC43 and HCoV-229E. As controls, cultures received a CEFX viral epitope pool (the positive control), an HIV-1 Nef peptide pool (the negative control), or no peptide at all. In 10 COVID-19 convalescent patients and a handful of infection-naive healthy vaccine recipients, researchers compared the spike-specific CD4+ TCR repertoire from before mRNA vaccination with the repertoire from after. General conclusions and limits of the study: Among the post-vaccine SARS-CoV-2-reactive clones in convalescent patients, a median approximately 86% showed up only after vaccination, which suggests vaccine-specific priming. Of the vaccine-specific clones in convalescent patients, 304 of 307, or nearly all, reacted only to SARS-CoV-2 spike and did not cross-react with common cold coronaviruses. The number of convalescent patients in the study was relatively small, and the study did not examine early timepoints following natural infection. The median number of SARS-CoV-2-reactive clonotypes rose from around 21 after infection to a few dozen after vaccination, but the change was not significant.

Library preparation used PCR. TCR sequencing of DNA from cultured CD4+ T cells used the Oncomine TCR Beta short-read assay at the Johns Hopkins FTIC core. Genomic DNA was extracted from the cultured CD4+ T cells with the QIAamp micro DNA kit. Oncomine TCR Beta libraries from cultured CD4+ T cells were pooled using unique dual indexes and sequenced on an Illumina iSeq 100. Per the original workflow: Non-productive sequences were removed, and CDR3s that did not start with C, did not end with F or W, or were shorter than 7 amino acids were discarded. Antigen-specific clonotypes were identified with the MANAFEST web application by comparing peptide-stimulated wells with reference and other culture wells. An FDR below 0.05, an odds ratio above 5, and a productive frequency above 0.1% in at least two of three replicate wells were required for clones to be considered positive. Cross-reactive clonotypes were defined as significantly expanded in both SARS-CoV-2 spike wells and at least one common cold coronavirus spike condition. Using R version 3.6.1, CDR3 homology was evaluated through Levenshtein distances (stringdist) along with unrooted phylogenetic trees (ape). The raw public data were reprocessed by TCRdb itself: fastp quality trimming at Q25, MiXCR clonotype calling, in-frame beta chains only. Entries that share a CDR3 protein sequence are merged under the most common genes and DNA. TCRdb, rather than the study authors, made the V and J calls. The sample includes 20,000 to 25,000 distinct CDR3 sequences, with around 38% observed a single time. The ten top clones hold about 18% of the sample.

The CDR3 runs 15 residues from the cysteine to the phenylalanine. Just the 45-base CDR3 DNA is kept, in frame starting at base 1. V was cut back by 3 bases and J by 0 bases, leaving a gap of 10 bases between them. CDR1 and CDR2 are read off the germline V gene (reference sequence) as LNHDA and SQIVND. The treatment or condition label for this specimen denotes: approximately nine-day PBMC culture with coronavirus spike peptide pools or control peptides (ViraFEST assay). To expand antigen-specific T cells with peptide pools and then pick out the expanded clonotypes through TCR sequencing, the study relied on the ViraFEST assay. Negative nucleocapsid antibody tests taken both before and after vaccination confirmed that the healthy vaccine recipients had no prior SARS-CoV-2 infection. More than 1.5 million PBMCs per well were cultured in IMDM with about 5% human AB serum and 7.5 to 10 IU/ml IL-2, plus 10 ug/ml peptide pools. On days 3 and 7, half of the culture medium was replaced with fresh IL-2-containing medium. After 10 days of culture, CD4+ T cells were isolated by negative selection using the EasySep CD4+ T cell isolation kit. Ficoll-Paque Plus gradient centrifugation was used to isolate PBMCs from whole blood, and the isolated PBMCs were then either used fresh or cryopreserved at -140C. In general, triplicate wells were set up for every culture condition.

Comment on this clonotype: Its antigen has not been determined. The record has no base qualities; no much larger clone is one base away.

Material: CD4+ T cells from blood, cultured in vitro, obtained before SARS-CoV-2 vaccination. This clonotype was obtained from a human donor who received a COVID-19 vaccine. The chain employs TRBV19 and TRBJ2-3; the D gene is possibly TRBD2, with 5 bases matching. The CDR3 is CASSMVGISTDTQYF. The DNA sequence reads TGTGCCAGTAGTATGGTCGGGATAAGCACAGATACGCAGTATTTT.